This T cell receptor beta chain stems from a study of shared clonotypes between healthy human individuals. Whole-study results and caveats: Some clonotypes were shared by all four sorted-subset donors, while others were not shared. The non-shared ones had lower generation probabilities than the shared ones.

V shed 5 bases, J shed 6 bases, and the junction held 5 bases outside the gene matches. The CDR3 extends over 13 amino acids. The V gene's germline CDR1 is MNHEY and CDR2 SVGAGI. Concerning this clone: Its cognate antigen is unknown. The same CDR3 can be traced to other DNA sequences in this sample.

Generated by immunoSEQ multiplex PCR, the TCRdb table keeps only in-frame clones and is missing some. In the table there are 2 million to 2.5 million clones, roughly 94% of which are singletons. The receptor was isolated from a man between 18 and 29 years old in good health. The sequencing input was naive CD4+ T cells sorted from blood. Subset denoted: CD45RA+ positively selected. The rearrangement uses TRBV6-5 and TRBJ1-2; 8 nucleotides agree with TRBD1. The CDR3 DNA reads TGTGCCAGCAGTCCAGACAGGGGAGATGGCTACACCTTC. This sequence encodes CASSPDRGDGYTF.